A selection of T cell receptor beta chains follows, all from one sample in a study of T cells after posttransplantation cyclophosphamide. TCRdb's copy holds only in-frame clones and misses some; the assay was immunoSEQ multiplex PCR. The sample records more than 9,000 clones, around nine tenths being singletons. The sample was CD4+ T cells sorted from PBMCs, taken after allogeneic stem cell transplant with posttransplant cyclophosphamide. These receptors were taken from a young adult male patient who received an allogeneic stem cell transplant from a related donor, was CMV-positive, and had acute GVHD only. Some T cells may trace back to the graft donor. Both conserved end residues are part of each CDR3. A D gene is named only where the DNA matches it firmly.

J: TRBJ1-1; V: TRBV7-6; D: TRBD1; CDR3: CASSSERDRTEAFF
J: TRBJ1-2; V: TRBV6-6; D: TRBD1; CDR3: CASSYSQGALGGYTF
J: TRBJ2-3; V: TRBV6-1; D: TRBD2; CDR3: CATKLTGGEQDTQYF
J: TRBJ2-1; V: TRBV18; D: TRBD1; CDR3: CASSLDRAPNEQFF
J: TRBJ1-2; V: TRBV6-5; D: TRBD1; CDR3: CASRLTGGYGYTF
J: TRBJ2-2; V: TRBV5-5; D: .; CDR3: CASSLGMGADTGELFF
J: TRBJ1-1; V: TRBV7-2; D: .; CDR3: CASSSTGLPTEAFF
J: TRBJ1-2; V: TRBV4-2; D: .; CDR3: CASSQDLGREDYGYTF
J: TRBJ2-1; V: TRBV7-2; D: .; CDR3: CASSRTGSVGYNEQFF
J: TRBJ2-7; V: TRBV11-3; D: TRBD2; CDR3: CASSRGGVSDEQYF
J: TRBJ2-7; V: TRBV7-9; D: TRBD2; CDR3: CASSLSASGGGEQYF
J: TRBJ2-3; V: TRBV27; D: .; CDR3: CASSSQGLGMDTQYF